This T cell receptor beta chain comes out of a study of T cells in Graves' hyperthyroidism and ophthalmopathy. RNA transcripts served as the template for amplifying TCR beta CDR3 regions. Primed by the HTBI set, a first-round RT-PCR was run on the TCR CDR3. TCRdb ran MiXCR on the multiplex PCR reads and lists one entry per CDR3 protein. The sample yields 360,000 or so distinct CDR3 sequences, 15% to 20% seen once. The germline V gene has CDR1 LGHDT and CDR2 YNNKEL (reference sequence). This CDR3 contains 14 residues. V shed 1 base, J shed 6 bases, and the junction held 3 bases outside the gene matches.

This rearrangement joins TRBV3-1 to TRBJ2-7; 10 bases are shared with TRBD2. The clonotype originates from a woman between 40 and 55 years old with Graves' ophthalmopathy. Sequenced input: blood. This CDR3 reads CASSQGLAGVEQYF. Here the CDR3 DNA reads TGTGCCAGCAGCCAAGGTCTAGCGGGAGTCGAGCAGTACTTC.